These T cell receptor beta chains were read from a single sample in a study of radiation and T cells in renal cell carcinoma. Profiled with immunoSEQ multiplex PCR; TCRdb holds only in-frame clones, not every one. The profile shows 130,000 or so clones, less than 90% of them singletons. The sample was blood, taken from a patient whose treatment included radiotherapy and nephrectomy. The receptors shown here come from a woman between 45 and 65 years old with renal cell carcinoma. Both conserved end residues are part of each CDR3. The D gene is left open where the match is weak. The size field is filled for only some rows; it gives once, few, many or a size class.

CDR3nt: TGTGCCAGCAGGACCGGGACAGGGTTAATCCAGCCCCAGCATTTT; CDR3aa: CASRTGTGLIQPQHF; v_gene: TRBV28; d_gene: TRBD1; abundance: NA; j_gene: TRBJ1-5
CDR3nt: TGCAGCGTTGGGGAAAGGACCACAGATACGCAGTATTTT; CDR3aa: CSVGERTTDTQYF; v_gene: TRBV29-1; d_gene: NA; abundance: NA; j_gene: TRBJ2-3
CDR3nt: TGTGCCAGCAACGGCGGATACAATGAGCAGTTCTTC; CDR3aa: CASNGGYNEQFF; v_gene: TRBV6-5; d_gene: NA; abundance: NA; j_gene: TRBJ2-1
CDR3nt: TGTGCCAGCAGCCAGGACAGGGGGCACACTGAAGCTTTCTTT; CDR3aa: CASSQDRGHTEAFF; v_gene: TRBV5-4; d_gene: TRBD1; abundance: NA; j_gene: TRBJ1-1
CDR3nt: TGTGCCACCAGCAGAGGAGGGAGGACTGAAAAACTGTTTTTT; CDR3aa: CATSRGGRTEKLFF; v_gene: TRBV15; d_gene: NA; abundance: once; j_gene: TRBJ1-4
CDR3nt: TGTGCCAGCAGCTTAGGACAGGGGGCTGGCGGGGAGCTGTTTTTT; CDR3aa: CASSLGQGAGGELFF; v_gene: TRBV5-4; d_gene: TRBD1; abundance: NA; j_gene: TRBJ2-2
CDR3nt: TGTGCCAGCAGTTACTACTCTCGGCGGGATGAGCAGTTCTTC; CDR3aa: CASSYYSRRDEQFF; v_gene: TRBV6-5; d_gene: NA; abundance: NA; j_gene: TRBJ2-1
CDR3nt: TGTGCCAGCAGCACAAGTATAGGAAACACCATATATTTT; CDR3aa: CASSTSIGNTIYF; v_gene: TRBV11-2; d_gene: NA; abundance: NA; j_gene: TRBJ1-3
CDR3nt: TGTGCCAGTAGTATACAAGGGGGCGTTGAAAAACTGTTTTTT; CDR3aa: CASSIQGGVEKLFF; v_gene: TRBV19; d_gene: TRBD1; abundance: few; j_gene: TRBJ1-4
CDR3nt: TGTGCCAGCAGCTACAGGGACCAAGAGACCCAGTACTTC; CDR3aa: CASSYRDQETQYF; v_gene: TRBV7-9; d_gene: NA; abundance: NA; j_gene: TRBJ2-5
CDR3nt: TGTGCCAGCAGCTTAGCCGGGGGCACAGATACGCAGTATTTT; CDR3aa: CASSLAGGTDTQYF; v_gene: TRBV7-9; d_gene: NA; abundance: NA; j_gene: TRBJ2-3
CDR3nt: TGTGCCAGCAGTTACAGTACACGTAATCAGCCCCAGCATTTT; CDR3aa: CASSYSTRNQPQHF; v_gene: TRBV6-6; d_gene: NA; abundance: NA; j_gene: TRBJ1-5
CDR3nt: TGCAGTGCTTCTCAGGGTAAGCCCCAGCATTTT; CDR3aa: CSASQGKPQHF; v_gene: TRBV20-1; d_gene: NA; abundance: NA; j_gene: TRBJ1-5
CDR3nt: TGTGCCAGCAGCTTAGTCGGGCCAAGCAATCAGCCCCAGCATTTT; CDR3aa: CASSLVGPSNQPQHF; v_gene: TRBV7-9; d_gene: NA; abundance: NA; j_gene: TRBJ1-5
CDR3nt: TGTGCCAGCACCCGGTTGGGCGGTGAGCCCCAGCATTTT; CDR3aa: CASTRLGGEPQHF; v_gene: TRBV5-6; d_gene: NA; abundance: NA; j_gene: TRBJ1-5
CDR3nt: TGTGCCAGCAGCTTAGATGTCGGGACAGACTATGGCTACACCTTC; CDR3aa: CASSLDVGTDYGYTF; v_gene: TRBV7-9; d_gene: TRBD1; abundance: NA; j_gene: TRBJ1-2
CDR3nt: TGCAGTGCACCTCGACTAGTTGCTCAGTTCTTC; CDR3aa: CSAPRLVAQFF; v_gene: TRBV20-1; d_gene: NA; abundance: NA; j_gene: TRBJ2-1
CDR3nt: TGCGCCAGCAGCTTTGACAGGGGCACTGAAGCTTTCTTT; CDR3aa: CASSFDRGTEAFF; v_gene: TRBV5-1; d_gene: TRBD1; abundance: few; j_gene: TRBJ1-1
CDR3nt: TGTGCCTGGAATAGGCTGATGAACACTGAAGCTTTCTTT; CDR3aa: CAWNRLMNTEAFF; v_gene: TRBV30; d_gene: NA; abundance: NA; j_gene: TRBJ1-1
CDR3nt: TGTGCCAGCAGTTTTGAGGCTAGCGGGCTCAATGAGCAGTTCTTC; CDR3aa: CASSFEASGLNEQFF; v_gene: TRBV2; d_gene: TRBD2; abundance: NA; j_gene: TRBJ2-1
CDR3nt: TGTGCCACCAGCAGAGGAATAACGCAGTATTTT; CDR3aa: CATSRGITQYF; v_gene: TRBV15; d_gene: NA; abundance: few; j_gene: TRBJ2-3
CDR3nt: TGTGCCAGCAGTTCCTATGGGGCCCCGGGAACTGAAGCTTTCTTT; CDR3aa: CASSSYGAPGTEAFF; v_gene: TRBV9; d_gene: NA; abundance: NA; j_gene: TRBJ1-1
CDR3nt: TGTGCCAGCAGCAGGCAGGGGGCTGGCTACGAGCAGTACTTC; CDR3aa: CASSRQGAGYEQYF; v_gene: TRBV5-1; d_gene: TRBD1; abundance: NA; j_gene: TRBJ2-7
CDR3nt: TGTGCCAGCAGCCAAGGGACGCTCGAGGAAGCTTTCTTT; CDR3aa: CASSQGTLEEAFF; v_gene: TRBV14; d_gene: NA; abundance: NA; j_gene: TRBJ1-1
CDR3nt: TGTGCCAGCACCCTGCGGTGGCGTTCCTACGAGCAGTACTTC; CDR3aa: CASTLRWRSYEQYF; v_gene: TRBV5-6; d_gene: NA; abundance: NA; j_gene: TRBJ2-7
CDR3nt: TGTGCCAGCAGCCCCCCTGGGACTTACGACTACGAGCAGTACTTC; CDR3aa: CASSPPGTYDYEQYF; v_gene: TRBV5-4; d_gene: NA; abundance: NA; j_gene: TRBJ2-7
CDR3nt: TGTGCCAGTAGTATCGGGCAGGAAAGGACTGAAGCTTTCTTT; CDR3aa: CASSIGQERTEAFF; v_gene: TRBV19; d_gene: NA; abundance: few; j_gene: TRBJ1-1
CDR3nt: TGTGCCAGTAGTATTTCGATTACCGGGGAGCTGTTTTTT; CDR3aa: CASSISITGELFF; v_gene: TRBV19; d_gene: NA; abundance: NA; j_gene: TRBJ2-2
CDR3nt: TGTGCCAGCAGCCGGGGGACAGGGGGATCTACGCCCCTCCACTTT; CDR3aa: CASSRGTGGSTPLHF; v_gene: TRBV6-6; d_gene: TRBD1; abundance: NA; j_gene: TRBJ1-6
CDR3nt: TGTGCCAGCAGCCGGGACAGTAACTCCTACGAGCAGTACTTC; CDR3aa: CASSRDSNSYEQYF; v_gene: TRBV6-5; d_gene: TRBD1; abundance: NA; j_gene: TRBJ2-7
CDR3nt: TGCGCCAGCAGCCAGACAGGGGAAGGCACTGAAGCTTTCTTT; CDR3aa: CASSQTGEGTEAFF; v_gene: TRBV4-1; d_gene: TRBD1; abundance: NA; j_gene: TRBJ1-1
CDR3nt: TGTGCCAGCAGCGTAGGAGGGACAGGGGTTAATGAAAAACTGTTTTTT; CDR3aa: CASSVGGTGVNEKLFF; v_gene: TRBV9; d_gene: TRBD1; abundance: once; j_gene: TRBJ1-4
CDR3nt: TGTGCCAGCAGTTTCGGCCAGGGGGCTGTACACGAGCAGTACTTC; CDR3aa: CASSFGQGAVHEQYF; v_gene: TRBV28; d_gene: TRBD1; abundance: NA; j_gene: TRBJ2-7
CDR3nt: TGTGCCAGTAGTATATCAGGGGCCTCAGAGACCCAGTACTTC; CDR3aa: CASSISGASETQYF; v_gene: TRBV19; d_gene: NA; abundance: NA; j_gene: TRBJ2-5
CDR3nt: TGCGCCAGCAAATTAGGCAATGAAGCTTTCTTT; CDR3aa: CASKLGNEAFF; v_gene: TRBV5-1; d_gene: NA; abundance: few; j_gene: TRBJ1-1
CDR3nt: TGTGCCAGCAGTTTCTCTTCAGGGGGTATCAACGAGCAGTACTTC; CDR3aa: CASSFSSGGINEQYF; v_gene: TRBV28; d_gene: TRBD1; abundance: NA; j_gene: TRBJ2-7
CDR3nt: TGTGCCAGCAGCTTCCCCGCCGGCACCGGGGAGCTGTTTTTT; CDR3aa: CASSFPAGTGELFF; v_gene: TRBV5-4; d_gene: NA; abundance: NA; j_gene: TRBJ2-2
CDR3nt: TGTGCCAGTAGTATTCGGATCAGCGGCGATCAGCCCCAGCATTTT; CDR3aa: CASSIRISGDQPQHF; v_gene: TRBV19; d_gene: NA; abundance: NA; j_gene: TRBJ1-5
CDR3nt: TGTGCCAGCAGCTTGCACCAGGGGAGGGCTGAAGCTTTCTTT; CDR3aa: CASSLHQGRAEAFF; v_gene: TRBV5-5; d_gene: NA; abundance: NA; j_gene: TRBJ1-1
CDR3nt: TGTGCCAGTAGCCCCACCGGGACAGGGGTAACCGGGGAGCTGTTTTTT; CDR3aa: CASSPTGTGVTGELFF; v_gene: TRBV19; d_gene: TRBD1; abundance: few; j_gene: TRBJ2-2
CDR3nt: TGTGCCAGCAGCTTAAAGGGGACTGGGACTAACTATGGCTACACCTTC; CDR3aa: CASSLKGTGTNYGYTF; v_gene: TRBV7-9; d_gene: NA; abundance: NA; j_gene: TRBJ1-2
CDR3nt: TGCAGCGTTGAGGCCCGGGGCGGGTGGGCGAGCACAGATACGCAGTATTTT; CDR3aa: CSVEARGGWASTDTQYF; v_gene: TRBV29-1; d_gene: NA; abundance: NA; j_gene: TRBJ2-3
CDR3nt: TGTGCCAGCAGGCCCACAGGGTCCGGAGGAAACACCATATATTTT; CDR3aa: CASRPTGSGGNTIYF; v_gene: TRBV6-6; d_gene: NA; abundance: NA; j_gene: TRBJ1-3
CDR3nt: TGTGCCAGCAGGACAGATTTGGGGTCCTACGAGCAGTACTTC; CDR3aa: CASRTDLGSYEQYF; v_gene: TRBV28; d_gene: NA; abundance: NA; j_gene: TRBJ2-7
CDR3nt: TGTGCCAGCAGCTTAGCATTGGGCACAGATACGCAGTATTTT; CDR3aa: CASSLALGTDTQYF; v_gene: TRBV7-9; d_gene: NA; abundance: NA; j_gene: TRBJ2-3
CDR3nt: TGTGCCAGCAGCCGCGGACAGCAAGAGACCCAGTACTTC; CDR3aa: CASSRGQQETQYF; v_gene: TRBV7-3; d_gene: NA; abundance: NA; j_gene: TRBJ2-5
CDR3nt: TGTGCCTGGAGTGTGGAGACCCAGTACTTC; CDR3aa: CAWSVETQYF; v_gene: TRBV30; d_gene: NA; abundance: once; j_gene: TRBJ2-5
CDR3nt: TGTGCCAGCGGCAGGGCGAGTGTAAAACTGTTTTTT; CDR3aa: CASGRASVKLFF; v_gene: TRBV9; d_gene: NA; abundance: few; j_gene: TRBJ1-4
CDR3nt: TGCGCCAGCAGTGAGAAAGGACTAGCGGGAGTCTACACAGATACGCAGTATTTT; CDR3aa: CASSEKGLAGVYTDTQYF; v_gene: TRBV10-2; d_gene: TRBD2; abundance: NA; j_gene: TRBJ2-3
CDR3nt: TGTGCCAGCAGTCCCGTTAATCCCCGGGTTGAAAAACTGTTTTTT; CDR3aa: CASSPVNPRVEKLFF; v_gene: TRBV28; d_gene: NA; abundance: NA; j_gene: TRBJ1-4
CDR3nt: TGTGCCAGCAGTCACGGCCCCGCCCCGGAGACCCAGTACTTC; CDR3aa: CASSHGPAPETQYF; v_gene: TRBV6-5; d_gene: NA; abundance: NA; j_gene: TRBJ2-5